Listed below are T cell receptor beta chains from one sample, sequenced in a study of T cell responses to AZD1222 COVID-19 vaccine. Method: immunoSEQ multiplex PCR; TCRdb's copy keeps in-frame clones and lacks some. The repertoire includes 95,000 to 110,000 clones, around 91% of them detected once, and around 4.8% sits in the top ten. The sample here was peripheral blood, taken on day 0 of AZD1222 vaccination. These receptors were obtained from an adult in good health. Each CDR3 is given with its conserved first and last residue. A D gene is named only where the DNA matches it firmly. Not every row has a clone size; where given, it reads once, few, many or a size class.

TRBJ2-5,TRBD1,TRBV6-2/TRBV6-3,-,TGTGCCAGCAGTGTCACAGGGGGCGGCCAAGAGACCCAGTACTTC,CASSVTGGGQETQYF
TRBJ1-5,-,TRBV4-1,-,TGCGCCAGCAGCCAAGTCGGCAGCAATCAGCCCCAGCATTTT,CASSQVGSNQPQHF
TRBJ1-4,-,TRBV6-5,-,TGTGCCGGCAGTAAGGGGCCAACTAATGAAAAACTGTTTTTT,CAGSKGPTNEKLFF
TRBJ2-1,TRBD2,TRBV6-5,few,TGTGCCAGCAGCAGCATAGCGGGGGGGGCCAATGAGCAGTTCTTC,CASSSIAGGANEQFF
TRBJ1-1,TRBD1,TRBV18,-,TGTGCCAGCTCACCACCGGGACAGTCTTTGAACACTGAAGCTTTCTTT,CASSPPGQSLNTEAFF
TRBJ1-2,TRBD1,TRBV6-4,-,TGTGCCAGCAGTGAGGGACAGGGGGCGTCAGGCTACACCTTC,CASSEGQGASGYTF
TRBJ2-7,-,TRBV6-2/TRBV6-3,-,TGTGCCAGCAGTCGGCCAGGACTGGTCTACGAGCAGTACTTC,CASSRPGLVYEQYF
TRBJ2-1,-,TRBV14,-,TGTGCCAGCAGCCAAGATGTGGGACATTACTACAATGAGCAGTTCTTC,CASSQDVGHYYNEQFF
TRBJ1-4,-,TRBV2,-,TGTGCCAGCACAAGGGTAGCAACTAATGAAAAACTGTTTTTT,CASTRVATNEKLFF
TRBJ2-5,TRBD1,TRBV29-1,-,TGCAGCGTTGATGCAGGGGGCGGAGAGACCCAGTACTTC,CSVDAGGGETQYF
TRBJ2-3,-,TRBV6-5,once,TGTGCCAGCAGGGGACGGAACACAGATACGCAGTATTTT,CASRGRNTDTQYF
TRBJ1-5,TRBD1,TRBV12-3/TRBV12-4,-,TGTGCCAGCAGTAACAGGGGTCAGCCCCAGCATTTT,CASSNRGQPQHF
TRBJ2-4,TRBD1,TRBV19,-,TGTGCCAGTAGACCCACCGGACAGGGTGGGGTGTCCGGGAACATTCAGTACTTC,CASRPTGQGGVSGNIQYF
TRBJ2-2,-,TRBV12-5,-,TGTGCTAGTGGGAAGGGAAGTCCCGGGGAGCTGTTTTTT,CASGKGSPGELFF
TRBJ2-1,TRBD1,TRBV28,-,TGTGCCACACACAGGGGGTCCTACAATGAGCAGTTCTTC,CATHRGSYNEQFF
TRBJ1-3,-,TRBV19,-,TGTGCCAGTAGACGAGGTGAGGCTGGAAACACCATATATTTT,CASRRGEAGNTIYF
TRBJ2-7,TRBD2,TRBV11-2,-,TGTGCCAGCAAAGGACTAGCGGGGGGGCTGTACGAGCAGTACTTC,CASKGLAGGLYEQYF
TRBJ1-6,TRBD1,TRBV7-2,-,TGTGCCAGCAGCTCAGATATGGACAGGGGCGTAAATTCACCCCTCCACTTT,CASSSDMDRGVNSPLHF
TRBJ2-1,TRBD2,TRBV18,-,TGTGCCAGCTCACCGCCGACTAGCGGCAATGAGCAGTTCTTC,CASSPPTSGNEQFF
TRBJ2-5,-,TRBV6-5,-,TGTGCCAGCAGCAAGGACAGACAAGAGACCCAGTACTTC,CASSKDRQETQYF
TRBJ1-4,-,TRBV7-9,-,TGTGCCAGCAGCCCCTTGATTGGGGGTGAAAAACTGTTTTTT,CASSPLIGGEKLFF
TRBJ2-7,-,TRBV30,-,TGTGCCTGGAGTGTACAGGTTTGGTACGAGCAGTACTTC,CAWSVQVWYEQYF
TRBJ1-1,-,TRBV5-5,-,TGTGCCAGCAGCTTGAGGTCCGGGGCCGGAATGAACACTGAAGCTTTCTTT,CASSLRSGAGMNTEAFF
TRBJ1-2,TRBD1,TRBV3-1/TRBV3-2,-,TGTGCCAGCAGCCGTAAACAGGGGCCCTATAACTATGGCTACACCTTC,CASSRKQGPYNYGYTF
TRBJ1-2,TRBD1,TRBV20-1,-,TGCAGTGCTAGTTCGACAGGGATTGGCCTTAGTAATGGCTACACCTTC,CSASSTGIGLSNGYTF
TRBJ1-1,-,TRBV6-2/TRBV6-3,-,TGTGCCAGCAGTTACTCTGGGCTGCGGGACGCTTTCTTT,CASSYSGLRDAFF
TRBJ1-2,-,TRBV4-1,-,TGCGCCAGCAGCCAAGATCGAGGGGGATCGGGTGGCTACACCTTC,CASSQDRGGSGGYTF